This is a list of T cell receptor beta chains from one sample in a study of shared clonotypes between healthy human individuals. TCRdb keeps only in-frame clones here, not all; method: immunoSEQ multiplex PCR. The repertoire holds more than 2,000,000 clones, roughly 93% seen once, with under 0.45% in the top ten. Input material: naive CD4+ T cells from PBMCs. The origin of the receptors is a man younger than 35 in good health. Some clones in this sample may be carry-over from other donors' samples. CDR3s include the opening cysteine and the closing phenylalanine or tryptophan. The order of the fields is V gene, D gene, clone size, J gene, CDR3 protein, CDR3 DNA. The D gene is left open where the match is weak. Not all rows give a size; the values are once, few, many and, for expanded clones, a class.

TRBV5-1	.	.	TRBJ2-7	CASSFGNTYEQYF	TGCGCCAGCAGCTTCGGGAATACCTACGAGCAGTACTTC
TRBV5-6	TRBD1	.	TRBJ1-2	CASSFRDRVGYGYTF	TGTGCCAGCAGCTTTCGGGACAGGGTAGGCTATGGCTACACCTTC
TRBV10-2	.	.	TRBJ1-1	CASSERSGTEAFF	TGCGCCAGCAGTGAGCGGTCCGGGACTGAAGCTTTCTTT
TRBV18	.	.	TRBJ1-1	CASSPRKGNTEAFF	TGTGCCAGCTCACCACGAAAAGGGAACACTGAAGCTTTCTTT
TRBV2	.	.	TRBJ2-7	CASGQILGEQYF	TGTGCCAGCGGTCAAATCCTCGGCGAGCAGTACTTC
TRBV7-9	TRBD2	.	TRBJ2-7	CASSLAGGQSYEQYF	TGTGCCAGCAGCCTAGCGGGAGGTCAGTCCTACGAGCAGTACTTC
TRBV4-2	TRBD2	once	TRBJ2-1	CASSRTGTSGSNEQFF	TGTGCCAGCAGCCGTACCGGGACTAGCGGGAGCAATGAGCAGTTCTTC
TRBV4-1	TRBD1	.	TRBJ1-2	CASSQERQGARGYTF	TGCGCCAGCAGCCAAGAGCGACAGGGGGCAAGGGGCTACACCTTC
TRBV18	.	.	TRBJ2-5	CASSPPGQVKETQYF	TGTGCCAGCTCACCACCGGGGCAGGTAAAAGAGACCCAGTACTTC
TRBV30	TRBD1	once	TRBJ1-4	CAWKGGQYNEKLFF	TGTGCCTGGAAAGGGGGACAGTATAATGAAAAACTGTTTTTT
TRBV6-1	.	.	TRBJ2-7	CASKSDYSYEQYF	TGTGCCAGCAAGTCCGACTATTCCTACGAGCAGTACTTC
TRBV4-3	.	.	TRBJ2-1	CASSQVVAGKNEQFF	TGCGCCAGCAGCCAGGTGGTGGCAGGGAAAAATGAGCAGTTCTTC
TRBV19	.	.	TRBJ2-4	CASSARDLGIQYF	TGTGCCAGTAGTGCCCGGGACTTAGGCATTCAGTACTTC
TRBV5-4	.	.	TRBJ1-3	CASSVGLGRFSGNTIYF	TGTGCCAGCAGCGTGGGCTTGGGACGGTTCTCTGGAAACACCATATATTTT
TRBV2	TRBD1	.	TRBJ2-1	CASSEPRGPNEQFF	TGTGCCAGCAGTGAACCCAGGGGGCCCAATGAGCAGTTCTTC
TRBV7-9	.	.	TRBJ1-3	CASSLIPYRDISSGNTIYF	TGTGCCAGCAGCCTAATCCCCTACCGGGACATCAGCTCTGGAAACACCATATATTTT
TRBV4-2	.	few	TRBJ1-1	CASSAYRVNTEAFF	TGTGCCAGCAGCGCCTACAGGGTTAACACTGAAGCTTTCTTT
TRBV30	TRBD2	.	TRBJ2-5	CAWSAWGTSGRFQETQYF	TGTGCCTGGAGTGCTTGGGGGACTAGCGGGAGATTCCAAGAGACCCAGTACTTC
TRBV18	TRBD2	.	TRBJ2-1	CASSGTSGYSYNEQFF	TGTGCCAGCTCGGGGACTAGCGGGTATAGCTACAATGAGCAGTTCTTC
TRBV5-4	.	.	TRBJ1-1	CASSLAKAGGFGTEAFF	TGTGCCAGCAGCTTGGCGAAGGCGGGGGGCTTTGGGACTGAAGCTTTCTTT
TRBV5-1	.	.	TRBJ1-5	CASSLISGDQPQHF	TGCGCCAGCAGCTTGATATCAGGGGATCAGCCCCAGCATTTT
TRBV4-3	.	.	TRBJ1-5	CASSQEPRSDQPQHF	TGCGCCAGCAGCCAAGAGCCAAGAAGCGATCAGCCCCAGCATTTT
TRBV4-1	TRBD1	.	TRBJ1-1	CASSRPGQGAEAFF	TGCGCCAGCAGCCGGCCGGGACAGGGCGCTGAAGCTTTCTTT
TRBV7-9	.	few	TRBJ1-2	CASSTGQIGNGYTF	TGTGCCAGCAGCACTGGACAAATCGGCAATGGCTACACCTTC
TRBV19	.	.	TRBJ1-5	CATRQGNQPQHF	TGTGCCACCAGACAGGGCAATCAGCCCCAGCATTTT
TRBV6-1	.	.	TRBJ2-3	CASYSGTGTQYF	TGTGCCAGTTACTCGGGAACCGGTACGCAGTATTTT
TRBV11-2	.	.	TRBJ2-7	CASAPLGVSYEQYF	TGTGCCAGCGCCCCACTAGGGGTATCCTACGAGCAGTACTTC
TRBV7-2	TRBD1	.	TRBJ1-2	CASSDRTGGSRAHF	TGTGCCAGCAGCGATAGGACAGGGGGCAGCCGGGCCCACTTC
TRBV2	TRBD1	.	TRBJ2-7	CASSLDRVPREQYF	TGTGCCAGCAGTCTGGACAGGGTCCCTAGGGAGCAGTACTTC
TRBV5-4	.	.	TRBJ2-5	CASSLAYGGETQYF	TGTGCCAGCAGCTTGGCGTATGGGGGCGAGACCCAGTACTTC
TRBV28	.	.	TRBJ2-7	CASSYTGSYEQYF	TGTGCCAGCAGCTATACAGGATCCTACGAGCAGTACTTC
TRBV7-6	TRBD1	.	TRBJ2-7	CASSGTGQGLYEQYF	TGTGCCAGCAGCGGTACGGGACAGGGGCTTTACGAGCAGTACTTC
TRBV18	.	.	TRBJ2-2	CASSQDSLNTGELFF	TGTGCCAGCTCACAGGACAGTTTGAACACCGGGGAGCTGTTTTTT
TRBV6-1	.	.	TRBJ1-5	CASSEGSQHNQPQHF	TGTGCCAGCAGTGAAGGGAGCCAGCACAATCAGCCCCAGCATTTT
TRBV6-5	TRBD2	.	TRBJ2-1	CASRTSGTTEQFF	TGTGCCAGCAGGACTAGCGGGACCACAGAGCAGTTCTTC
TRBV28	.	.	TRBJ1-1	CASSPRDTENTEAFF	TGTGCCAGCAGTCCAAGGGACACAGAGAACACTGAAGCTTTCTTT
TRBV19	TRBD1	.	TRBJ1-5	CASGDRTGTNQPQHF	TGTGCCAGTGGGGATCGGACAGGGACCAATCAGCCCCAGCATTTT
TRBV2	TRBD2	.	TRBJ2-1	CASRLVGVAGEDEQFF	TGTGCCAGCCGCCTCGTGGGCGTGGCGGGAGAGGATGAGCAGTTCTTC
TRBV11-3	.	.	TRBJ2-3	CASSFSDWTGGTDTQYF	TGTGCCAGCAGCTTCTCGGACTGGACGGGGGGCACAGATACGCAGTATTTT
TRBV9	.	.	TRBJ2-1	CASSQGPTYNEQFF	TGTGCCAGCAGCCAGGGGCCTACCTACAATGAGCAGTTCTTC
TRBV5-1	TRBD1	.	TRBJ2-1	CASSFRTGIEGEQFF	TGCGCCAGCAGCTTCCGGACAGGGATAGAAGGTGAGCAGTTCTTC
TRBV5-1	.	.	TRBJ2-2	CASSRRPPSEAGELFF	TGCGCCAGCAGCCGGAGGCCTCCCTCGGAAGCCGGGGAGCTGTTTTTT